These 14 T cell receptor beta chains came from one sample sequenced in a study of control samples from healthy donors and cancer patients. The protocol was immunoSEQ multiplex PCR, while the TCRdb copy is restricted to in-frame clones and leaves out a portion. Of some 150,000 clones in the sample, about nine tenths were seen once. Material: blood. The origin of the receptors is a woman aged 25 to 45 in good health.

The chain recombines TRBV4-3 with TRBJ1-5; D perhaps matches TRBD1 (5 bases). Germline lookup yields CDR1 LGHNA and CDR2 YSLEER. The V end was cut by 0 bases, the J end by 7 bases, with 13 bases between. This CDR3 spans 15 amino acids. As DNA, the CDR3 is TGCGCCAGCAGCCAAGATGGGAGGGGTGACCAGCCCCAGCATTTT. This translates into CASSQDGRGDQPQHF.

This chain connects TRBV27 to TRBJ2-4, with 9 positions matching TRBD1. The trim removed 3 bases at V and 2 bases at J, leaving 2 bases unmatched. Looked up from germline, CDR1 is MNHEY and CDR2 is SMNVEV (reference sequence). The CDR3 spans 15 residues. CDR3 coding DNA: TGTGCCAGCAGTTTCGGGACAGGGTCCAAAAACATTCAGTACTTC. Encoded protein: CASSFGTGSKNIQYF.

This chain links TRBV6-5 with TRBJ2-7, with a possible D match to TRBD1 (6 bases). This CDR3 region has 14 residues. Per germline, CDR1 MNHEY and CDR2 SVGAGI. V lost 6 bases and J lost 0, with 12 bases in between. CDR3 region: CASRGTLSSYEQYF. In nucleotides, the CDR3 is TGTGCCAGCAGAGGGACACTGAGCTCCTACGAGCAGTACTTC.

This chain joins TRBV10-1 and TRBJ2-7; TRBD1 might be the D (5 bases). This CDR3 has 12 amino acids. CDR1 and CDR2 from the germline V gene are WNHNN and SYGVQD (reference sequence). V was shortened by 7 bases and J by 2 bases, with 9 bases between the two germline ends. Here the CDR3 reads CASNDSAYEQYF. CDR3 in DNA: TGCGCCAGCAATGACAGCGCCTACGAGCAGTACTTC.

The V and J genes are TRBV7-9 and TRBJ2-5; 11 bases match TRBD2. V dropped 1 base and J dropped 1; count of bases not matched to a gene: 2. CDR3 size: 16 residues. Germline V gene data show CDR1 as SEHNR and CDR2 as FQNEAQ (reference sequence). CDR3 in DNA: TGTGCCAGCAGCTTAGACCTAGCGGGGGGCCAAGAGACCCAGTACTTC. Translating gives CASSLDLAGGQETQYF.

The rearrangement links TRBV7-2 to TRBJ1-4, with D possibly matching TRBD1 (5 bases). CDR1 and CDR2 from the germline V gene are SGHTA and FQGNSA. This CDR3 comprises 15 residues. V was shortened by 1 base and J by 4 bases, with 10 bases between the two germline ends. The CDR3 loop reads CASSLGGLHNEKLFF. CDR3 nucleotide sequence: TGTGCCAGCAGCTTAGGGGGACTCCATAATGAAAAACTGTTTTTT.

The genes are TRBV19 and TRBJ1-5; D remains unclear. The V gene lost 2 bases and the J gene lost 0 bases, with 8 bases spanning the gap. The germline CDR1 and CDR2 sequences are LNHDA and SQIVND (reference sequence). The CDR3 is 15 amino acids. CDR3 nucleotides: TGTGCCAGTAGTATATCCCGAAATAGCAATCAGCCCCAGCATTTT. This sequence encodes CASSISRNSNQPQHF.

This chain's CDR3 is CASSFETGLAYF. The DNA of the CDR3 is TGTGCCAGCAGCTTCGAGACAGGGCTTGCGTACTTC. The chain joins TRBV7-9 to TRBJ2-7; 7 nucleotides agree with TRBD1. Germline V gene data show CDR1 as SEHNR and CDR2 as FQNEAQ (reference sequence). The trim removed 3 bases at V and 12 bases at J, leaving 8 bases unmatched. CDR3 length equals 12 residues. Full variable domain (outside the CDR3, taken from reference TRBV7-9 and TRBJ2-7): DTGVSQNPRHKITKRGQNVTFRCDPISEHNRLYWYRQTLGQGPEFLTYFQNEAQLEKSRLLSDRFSAERPKGSFSTLEIQRTEQGDSAMYLCASSFETGLAYFGPGTRLTVT.

The V call is TRBV9, the J call TRBJ1-4; D is undetermined. This CDR3 is built from 15 residues. The germline gives CDR1 SGDLS, CDR2 YYNGEE. Trimming cost V 0 bases and J 0 bases, with 6 bases left between them. CDR3 protein: CASSVVGATNEKLFF. The CDR3 nucleotides read TGTGCCAGCAGCGTAGTAGGAGCAACTAATGAAAAACTGTTTTTT.

This clone was recorded only once. This chain links TRBV5-1 with TRBJ1-2; 10 bases are shared with TRBD1. Germline assignment: CDR1 SGHRS and CDR2 YFSETQ. CDR3 length: 16 residues. The V and J ends lost 4 bases and 0 bases, in that order; junction bases with no gene match: 6. The CDR3 sequence: CASSQIGQGANYGYTF. The CDR3 DNA reads as TGCGCCAGCAGCCAAATAGGACAGGGGGCTAACTATGGCTACACCTTC. Variable domain in full (rest from reference TRBV5-1 and TRBJ1-2): KAGVTQTPRYLIKTRGQQVTLSCSPISGHRSVSWYQQTPGQGLQFLFEYFSETQRNKGNFPGRFSGRQFSNSRSEMNVSTLELGDSALYLCASSQIGQGANYGYTFGSGTRLTVV.

The chain recombines TRBV7-2 with TRBJ2-5, with a tentative D call TRBD2 (6 bases). This CDR3 has 14 residues. Between the trimmed V and J ends, which lost 1 base and 5 bases, there was a span of 11 bases. Germline CDR1 is SGHTA and CDR2 is FQGNSA. The CDR3 sequence is CASSLDWRAETQYF. The CDR3 DNA reads TGTGCCAGCAGCTTAGATTGGAGGGCCGAGACCCAGTACTTC.

This clone was found a few times. V and J are TRBV7-2 and TRBJ2-3; D uncertain. This CDR3 has 15 amino acids. CDR1 SGHTA and CDR2 FQGNSA come from the germline V gene. Trimming pared 5 bases from V and 1 base from J, leaving 13 bases between. The CDR3 region has the DNA TGTGCCAGCAGCCCCCAGTGGCCCCGCACAGATACGCAGTATTTT. It yields the protein CASSPQWPRTDTQYF. Variable domain in full (rest from reference TRBV7-2 and TRBJ2-3): GAGVSQSPSNKVTEKGKDVELRCDPISGHTALYWYRQSLGQGLEFLIYFQGNSAPDKSGLPSDRFSAERTGGSVSTLTIQRTQQEDSAVYLCASSPQWPRTDTQYFGPGTRLTVL.

This chain joins TRBV6-5 and TRBJ1-2; 9 bases are shared with TRBD1. The CDR3 extends over 14 amino acids. Germline lookup yields CDR1 MNHEY and CDR2 SVGAGI. V gave up 5 bases and J gave up 4 bases; unmatched junction bases: 5. CDR3 sequence reads: CASSKQGAVYGYTF. The CDR3 DNA sequence: TGTGCCAGCAGTAAACAGGGGGCTGTCTATGGCTACACCTTC.

Of note for this clone: At one end the junction does not follow the germline gene, possibly because of a read error. V usage is TRBV20-1 and J usage is TRBJ2-7; TRBD1 agrees at 8 bases. The CDR3 length is 11 residues. The germline V gene encodes CDR1 DFQATT and CDR2 SNEGSKA (reference sequence). CDR3 loop: CSAGTGYGQYF. The CDR3 DNA is TGCAGTGCTGGGACAGGCTACGGGCAGTACTTC.